This record concerns one T cell receptor beta chain sequence. CDR1 and CDR2 (germline): MNHNY, SVGAGI (reference sequence). This CDR3 comprises 14 residues. V was clipped by 5 bases and J by 5 bases; unmatched bases: 7. In the original workflow: Nucleated cell counts were estimated from reference gene primer amplification. Method: immunoSEQ multiplex PCR; TCRdb's copy keeps in-frame clones and lacks some. Clone size and V and J calls were adopted from that table, with D and trimming inferred from the DNA. The data show roughly 200,000 clones, just under 85% seen once. This record comes from a study of blood T cell repertoires in COVID-19. Study as a whole: COVID-19 samples from acute and convalescent phases originated in the United States, Italy and Spain. The analysed material was cDNA or gDNA that came from T cells, B-cell-depleted T cells, or PBMCs.

The V call is TRBV6-6, the J call TRBJ2-7, with 9 bases lining up with TRBD1. Sequencing used peripheral blood. This TCR was sampled from a woman aged 70 to 79 with active or convalescent COVID-19. The CDR3 DNA reads as TGTGCCAGCAGTCGAACAGGGGGCGGGGACGAGCAGTACTTC. Amino acid sequence: CASSRTGGGDEQYF.